These 15 T cell receptor beta chains share one sample of origin, sequenced in a study of blood T cell repertoires in COVID-19 (dated by TCRdb to between 2020 and 2021). The method behind the library was the immunoSEQ multiplex PCR assay. TCRdb re-hosts the immuneACCESS table, in-frame sequences only. Its copies lack some clones; in the studies checked, an unresolved V gene accounts for under half of them, and the cause for the rest is not known. Within this sample are over 200,000 clones, with 85% of them counted one time only. The top ten hold around a sixth of the sample. The sequenced material came from PBMCs or T cells enriched from blood (not recorded which). These receptors were obtained from a man aged 35 to 55 who had recovered from COVID-19.

The V and J genes are TRBV5-6 and TRBJ1-2; unclear D gene. Germline loops: CDR1 SGHDT, CDR2 YYEEEE. The CDR3 is 13 residues long. V was trimmed by 2 bases and J by 2 bases, leaving 7 bases between them. The CDR3 coding sequence is TGTGCCAGCAGCTTTGGGAGCAACTATGGCTACACCTTC. Protein product: CASSFGSNYGYTF.

This clone was seen only a few times. This chain connects TRBV10-3 to TRBJ2-1; 16 positions match TRBD2. Germline CDR1 ENHRY, CDR2 SYGVKD. The V and J ends lost 6 bases and 9 bases, in that order; junction bases with no gene match: 8. This CDR3 is built from 16 residues. For the CDR3, the DNA is TGTGCCATCAGGGGGACTAGCGGGAGGGCCCGAGGTGAGCAGTTCTTC. Translation gives CAIRGTSGRARGEQFF.

The chain recombines TRBV5-1 with TRBJ1-1; the D is unclear. Germline CDR1 SGHRS, CDR2 YFSETQ. V was shortened by 0 bases and J by 10 bases, with 19 bases between the two germline ends. The CDR3 totals 15 residues. CDR3 in DNA: TGCGCCAGCAGCTTGGCCGTCGGTACTCCCGGAGGAGCTTTCTTT. Amino acids: CASSLAVGTPGGAFF.

This clone was seen a few times. The CDR3 region is CAWSVPPSDTQYF. CDR3 bases: TGTGCCTGGAGTGTTCCCCCTTCAGATACGCAGTATTTT. The chain joins TRBV30 to TRBJ2-3, with unresolved D. The CDR3 runs to 13 residues. The V and J ends lost 0 bases and 4 bases respectively, with 8 bases between them. The germline V gene has CDR1 GTSNPN and CDR2 SVGIG (reference sequence).

This chain links TRBV18 with TRBJ2-7; 9 bases fit TRBD1. Trimming took 7 bases from V and 6 from J; bases not matched to a gene: 7. The CDR3 is 13 residues long. Germline-derived CDR1 and CDR2 are KGHSH and LQKENI. CDR3 coding DNA: TGTGCCAGCTTGGGACAGGGAGCACTCGAGCAGTACTTC. Its protein is CASLGQGALEQYF.

The chain uses TRBV16 and TRBJ1-1; D uncertain. Trimming pared 2 bases from V and 14 bases from J, leaving 12 bases between. CDR1 and CDR2 (germline): KGHSY, FQNENV. The CDR3 is made up of 11 amino acids. This CDR3 reads CASSQTLGRFF. CDR3 DNA: TGTGCCAGCAGCCAAACCCTCGGTAGATTCTTT. The variable domain in full, completed from reference TRBV16 and TRBJ1-1, reads GEEVAQTPKHLVRGEGQKAKLYCAPIKGHSYVFWYQQVLKNEFKFLISFQNENVFDETGMPKERFSAKCLPNSPCSLEIQATKLEDSAVYFCASSQTLGRFFGQGTRLTVV.

This clone has just one count. The CDR3 sequence is CASSRDTYNSPLHF. In DNA, the CDR3 is TGCGCCAGCAGTAGAGACACCTATAATTCACCCCTCCACTTT. The V gene is TRBV5-1, the J gene TRBJ1-6; D is unclear. V was cut by 5 bases and J by 2 bases, with 8 bases left in between. CDR3 length equals 14 residues. Germline V lookup: CDR1 SGHRS, CDR2 YFSETQ.

This clone came up a few times. The chain uses TRBV6-1 and TRBJ2-5, with D unresolved. The CDR3 length is 14 residues. The V end lost 3 bases, the J end lost 1 base, and 9 bases lay between the germline ends. Looked up from germline, CDR1 is MNHNS and CDR2 is SASEGT. The CDR3 reads CASSEFYSQETQYF. For the CDR3, the DNA is TGTGCCAGCAGTGAGTTTTACAGCCAAGAGACCCAGTACTTC.

J is TRBJ1-1 and V is TRBV29-1, with D maybe TRBD1 (5 bases). Trimming pared 7 bases from V and 4 bases from J, leaving 22 bases between. In germline, CDR1 is SQVTM, CDR2 ANQGSEA. The CDR3 extends over 15 amino acids. The CDR3: CSGAQMGLMGTEAFF. DNA for the CDR3: TGCAGCGGTGCTCAGATGGGGCTAATGGGCACTGAAGCTTTCTTT.

The chain links TRBV19 to TRBJ2-7, with 9 bases lining up with TRBD1. Trimming cost V 3 bases and J 4 bases; bases outside gene matches: 7. This CDR3 has 15 residues. Germline V gene sequence: CDR1 LNHDA, CDR2 SQIVND (reference sequence). DNA for the CDR3: TGTGCCAGTAGTATGGGTACAGGGGGCTTATACGAGCAGTACTTC. Amino acids: CASSMGTGGLYEQYF.

The chain's CDR3 is CASSELGTVSYEQYF. CDR3 bases: TGTGCCAGCAGTGAGTTAGGGACAGTCTCCTACGAGCAGTACTTC. The V and J genes are TRBV2 and TRBJ2-7, with TRBD1 matching 7 bases. CDR1 SNHLY and CDR2 FYNNEI come from the germline V gene. V shed 3 bases and J 0 bases; nucleotides not matched to a gene: 5. CDR3 length: 15 residues.

CDR3 amino acids: CASSPDRGDGNTIYF. The CDR3 DNA is TGTGCCAGCAGCCCTGACAGGGGAGACGGAAACACCATATATTTT. This rearrangement joins TRBV7-2 to TRBJ1-3; 8 bases fit TRBD1. The CDR3 has 15 amino acids. Unmatched junction bases numbered 7, after V lost 5 bases and J lost 4 bases. Per the germline V gene, CDR1 is SGHTA and CDR2 is FQGNSA.

The genes are TRBV28 and TRBJ1-1; possibly TRBD1 for D (6 bases). The CDR3 extends over 14 amino acids. Germline assignment: CDR1 MDHEN and CDR2 SYDVKM. With 7 bases removed from V and 6 bases from J, the gap between germline ends came to 18 bases. The CDR3 here is CASTQNTGSAEAFF. DNA for the CDR3: TGTGCCAGCACCCAAAATACAGGGTCGGCTGAAGCTTTCTTT.

The V and J genes are TRBV3-1 (or the pseudogene TRBV3-2) and TRBJ1-4; weak D call: TRBD1 (6 bases). The CDR3 length is 17 residues. Per germline, CDR1 LGHDT and CDR2 YNNKEL (reference sequence). V lost 0 bases and J lost 5, with 16 bases in between. Here the CDR3 reads CASSQDGPGVTNEKLFF. The CDR3, as DNA: TGTGCCAGCAGCCAAGATGGGCCAGGGGTTACGAATGAAAAACTGTTTTTT.

The chain has TRBV7-9 and TRBJ2-3; 7 nucleotides line up with TRBD2. Trimming took 0 bases from V and 3 from J; bases not matched to a gene: 3. The CDR3 sequence is 15 residues long. Germline CDR1 and CDR2: SEHNR and FQNEAQ (reference sequence). The CDR3: CASSLAAGVTDTQYF. CDR3 DNA sequence: TGTGCCAGCAGCTTAGCGGCGGGAGTAACAGATACGCAGTATTTT.